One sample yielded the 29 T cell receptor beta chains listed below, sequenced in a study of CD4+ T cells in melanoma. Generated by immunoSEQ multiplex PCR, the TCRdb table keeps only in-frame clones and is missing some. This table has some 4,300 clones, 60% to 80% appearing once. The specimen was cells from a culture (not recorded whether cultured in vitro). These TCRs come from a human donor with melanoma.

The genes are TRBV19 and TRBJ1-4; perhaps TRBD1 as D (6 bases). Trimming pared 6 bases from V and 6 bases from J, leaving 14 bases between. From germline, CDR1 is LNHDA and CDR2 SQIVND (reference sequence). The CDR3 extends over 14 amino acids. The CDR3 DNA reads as TGTGCCAGTAGCATCGGACAGTTGGATGAAAAACTGTTTTTT. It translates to CASSIGQLDEKLFF.

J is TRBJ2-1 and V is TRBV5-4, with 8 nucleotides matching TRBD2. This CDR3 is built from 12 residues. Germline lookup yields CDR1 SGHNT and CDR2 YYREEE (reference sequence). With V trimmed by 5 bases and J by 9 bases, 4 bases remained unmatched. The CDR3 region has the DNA TGTGCCAGCAGGCCGGGGGGGGCTGAGCAGTTCTTC. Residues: CASRPGGAEQFF.

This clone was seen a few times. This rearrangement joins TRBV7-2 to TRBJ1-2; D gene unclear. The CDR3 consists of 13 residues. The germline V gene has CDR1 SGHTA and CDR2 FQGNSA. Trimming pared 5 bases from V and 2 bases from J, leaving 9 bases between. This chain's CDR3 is CASSPNTNYGYTF. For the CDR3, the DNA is TGTGCCAGCAGCCCGAACACGAACTATGGCTACACCTTC.

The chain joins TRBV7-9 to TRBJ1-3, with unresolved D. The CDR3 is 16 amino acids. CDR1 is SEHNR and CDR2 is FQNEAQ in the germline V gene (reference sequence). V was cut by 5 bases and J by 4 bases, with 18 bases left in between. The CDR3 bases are TGTGCCAGCAGCCTTGGGGTATGGACGAGCGGAAACACCATATATTTT. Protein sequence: CASSLGVWTSGNTIYF.

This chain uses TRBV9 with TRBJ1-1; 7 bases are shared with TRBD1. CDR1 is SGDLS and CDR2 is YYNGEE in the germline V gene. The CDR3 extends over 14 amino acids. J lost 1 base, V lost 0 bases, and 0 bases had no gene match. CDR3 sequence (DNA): TGTGCCAGCAGCGTAGGGACAGGGAACACTGAAGCTTTCTTT. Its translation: CASSVGTGNTEAFF.

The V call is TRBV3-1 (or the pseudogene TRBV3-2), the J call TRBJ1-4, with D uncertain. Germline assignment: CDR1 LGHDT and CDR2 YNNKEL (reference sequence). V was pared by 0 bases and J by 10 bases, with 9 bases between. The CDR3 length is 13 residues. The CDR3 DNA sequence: TGTGCCAGCAGCCAAGAGGGGAGGAGAAAACTGTTTTTT. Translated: CASSQEGRRKLFF.

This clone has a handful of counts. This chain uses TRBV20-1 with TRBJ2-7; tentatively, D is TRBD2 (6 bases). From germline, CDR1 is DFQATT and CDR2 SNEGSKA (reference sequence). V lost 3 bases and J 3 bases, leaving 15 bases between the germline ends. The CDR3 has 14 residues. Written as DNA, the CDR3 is TGCAGTGCTAGTCTCGGGGGAATTCTCTACGAGCAGTACTTC. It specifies CSASLGGILYEQYF.

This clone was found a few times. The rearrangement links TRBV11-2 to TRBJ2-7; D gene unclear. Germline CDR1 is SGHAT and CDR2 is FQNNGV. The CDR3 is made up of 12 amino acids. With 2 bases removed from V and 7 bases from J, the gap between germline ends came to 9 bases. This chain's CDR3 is CASSLSPWEQYF. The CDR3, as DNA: TGTGCCAGCAGCTTATCTCCCTGGGAGCAGTACTTC.

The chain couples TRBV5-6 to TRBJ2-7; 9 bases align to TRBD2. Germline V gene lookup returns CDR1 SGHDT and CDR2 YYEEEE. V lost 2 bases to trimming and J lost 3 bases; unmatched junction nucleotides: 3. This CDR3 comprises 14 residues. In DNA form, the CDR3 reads TGTGCCAGCAGCTTAGGGACTAGCCTCTACGAGCAGTACTTC. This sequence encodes CASSLGTSLYEQYF.

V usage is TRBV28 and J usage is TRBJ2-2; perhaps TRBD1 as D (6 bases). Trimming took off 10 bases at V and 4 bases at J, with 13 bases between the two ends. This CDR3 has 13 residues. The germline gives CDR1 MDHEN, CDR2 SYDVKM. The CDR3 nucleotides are TGTGCCACCGATCAGGGGTTCACCGGGGAGCTGTTTTTT. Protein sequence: CATDQGFTGELFF.

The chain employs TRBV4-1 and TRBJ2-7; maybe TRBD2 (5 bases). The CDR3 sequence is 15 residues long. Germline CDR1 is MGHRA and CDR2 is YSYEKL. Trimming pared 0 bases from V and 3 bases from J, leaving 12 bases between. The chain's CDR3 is CASSQDSGLLYEQYF. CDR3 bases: TGCGCCAGCAGCCAAGATTCCGGACTCCTCTACGAGCAGTACTTC.

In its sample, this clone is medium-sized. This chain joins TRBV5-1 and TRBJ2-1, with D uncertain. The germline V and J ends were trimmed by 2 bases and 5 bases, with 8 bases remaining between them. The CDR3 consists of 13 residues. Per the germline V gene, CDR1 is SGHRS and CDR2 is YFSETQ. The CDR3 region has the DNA TGCGCCAGCAGCTTCAACAGTAACAATGAGCAGTTCTTC. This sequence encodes CASSFNSNNEQFF.

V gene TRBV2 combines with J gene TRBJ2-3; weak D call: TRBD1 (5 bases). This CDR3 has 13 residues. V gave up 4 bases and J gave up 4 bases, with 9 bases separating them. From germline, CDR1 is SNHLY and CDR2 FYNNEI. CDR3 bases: TGTGCCAGCAGTGGGGGCTGGTCAGATACGCAGTATTTT. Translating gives CASSGGWSDTQYF.

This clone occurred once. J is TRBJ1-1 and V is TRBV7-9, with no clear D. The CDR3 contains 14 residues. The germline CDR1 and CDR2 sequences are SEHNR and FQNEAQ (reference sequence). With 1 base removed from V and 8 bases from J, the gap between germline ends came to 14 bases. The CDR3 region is CASSLGPPSWEAFF. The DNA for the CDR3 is TGTGCCAGCAGCTTAGGACCACCCAGTTGGGAAGCTTTCTTT.

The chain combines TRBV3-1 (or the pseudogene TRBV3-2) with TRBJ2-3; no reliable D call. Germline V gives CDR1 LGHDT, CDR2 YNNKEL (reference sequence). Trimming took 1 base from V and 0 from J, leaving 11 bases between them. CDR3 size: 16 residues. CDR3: CASSQVGTSSTDTQYF. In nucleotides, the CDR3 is TGTGCCAGCAGCCAAGTCGGCACTTCTAGCACAGATACGCAGTATTTT.

The CDR3, as DNA: TGTGCCAGCAGCTTTGAGACAGCCAATGAAAAACTGTTTTTT. It translates to CASSFETANEKLFF. The chain carries TRBV5-5 and TRBJ1-4, with D perhaps TRBD1 (5 bases). The V gene's germline CDR1 is SGHKS and CDR2 YYEKEE (reference sequence). Trimming removed 2 bases from V and 5 bases from J, with 10 bases in between. This CDR3 contains 14 residues. Full variable domain (missing parts from reference TRBV5-5 and TRBJ1-4): DAGVTQSPTHLIKTRGQQVTLRCSPISGHKSVSWYQQVLGQGPQFIFQYYEKEERGRGNFPDRFSARQFPNYSSELNVNALLLGDSALYLCASSFETANEKLFFGSGTQLSVL.

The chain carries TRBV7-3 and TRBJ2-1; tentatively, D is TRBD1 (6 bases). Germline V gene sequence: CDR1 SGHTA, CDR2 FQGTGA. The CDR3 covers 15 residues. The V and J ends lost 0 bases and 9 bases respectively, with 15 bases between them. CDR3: CASSLTGGRLGEQFF. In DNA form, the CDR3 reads TGTGCCAGCAGCTTAACAGGGGGAAGGTTGGGTGAGCAGTTCTTC. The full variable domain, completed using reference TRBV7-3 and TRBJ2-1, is GAGVSQTPSNKVTEKGKYVELRCDPISGHTALYWYRQSLGQGPEFLIYFQGTGAADDSGLPNDRFFAVRPEGSVSTLKIQRTERGDSAVYLCASSLTGGRLGEQFFGPGTRLTVL.

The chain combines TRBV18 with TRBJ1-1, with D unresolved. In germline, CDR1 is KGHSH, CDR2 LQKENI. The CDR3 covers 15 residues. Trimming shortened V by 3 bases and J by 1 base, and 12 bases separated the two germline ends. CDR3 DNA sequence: TGTGCCAGCTCACCGGGCAGACCCCCGAACACTGAAGCTTTCTTT. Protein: CASSPGRPPNTEAFF.

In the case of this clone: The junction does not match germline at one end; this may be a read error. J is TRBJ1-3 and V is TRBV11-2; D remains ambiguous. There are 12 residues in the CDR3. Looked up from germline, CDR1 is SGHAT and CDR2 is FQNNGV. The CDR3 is CASSVDRNTIYF. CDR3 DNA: TGTGCCAGCAGCGTAGACCGAAACACCATATATTTT.

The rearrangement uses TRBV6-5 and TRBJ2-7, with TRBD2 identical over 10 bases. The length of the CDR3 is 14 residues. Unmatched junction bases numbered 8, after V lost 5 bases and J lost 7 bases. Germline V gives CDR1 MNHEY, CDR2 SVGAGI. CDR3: CASSLSGGAWEQYF. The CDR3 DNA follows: TGTGCCAGCAGTCTGAGCGGGGGGGCCTGGGAGCAGTACTTC.

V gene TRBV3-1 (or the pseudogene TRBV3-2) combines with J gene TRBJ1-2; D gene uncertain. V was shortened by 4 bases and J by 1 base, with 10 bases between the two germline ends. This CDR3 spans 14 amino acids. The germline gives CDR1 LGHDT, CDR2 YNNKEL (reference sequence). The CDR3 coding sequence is TGTGCCAGCAGCCCTCAGATATTTAACTATGGCTACACCTTC. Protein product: CASSPQIFNYGYTF.

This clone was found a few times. The CDR3 nucleotides are TGTGCCAGCACCAAAAATCCCCCGGGAGTCGACACAGATACGCAGTATTTT. It is translated as CASTKNPPGVDTDTQYF. J is TRBJ2-3 and V is TRBV7-9, with D perhaps matching TRBD2 (6 bases). CDR3 size: 17 residues. CDR1 and CDR2 from the germline V gene are SEHNR and FQNEAQ (reference sequence). Trimming stripped 7 bases from V and 2 bases from J, with 22 bases between.

In DNA, the CDR3 is TGTGCCAGCAGCTCCGATCTTGACATGAACTATGGCTACACCTTC. It is translated as CASSSDLDMNYGYTF. The rearrangement links TRBV5-6 to TRBJ1-2; no clear D. Germline V CDR1 and CDR2: SGHDT, YYEEEE. V lost 3 bases to trimming and J lost 2 bases, with 14 bases between them. The CDR3 extends over 15 amino acids. Full variable domain (outside the CDR3, taken from reference TRBV5-6 and TRBJ1-2): DAGVTQSPTHLIKTRGQQVTLRCSPKSGHDTVSWYQQALGQGPQFIFQYYEEEERQRGNFPDRFSGHQFPNYSSELNVNALLLGDSALYLCASSSDLDMNYGYTFGSGTRLTVV.

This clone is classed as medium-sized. CDR3 nucleotide sequence: TGTGCCAGCAGTTTTATGGGGTTAGGTGGCTACACCTTC. It encodes CASSFMGLGGYTF. The rearrangement uses TRBV27 and TRBJ1-2; no clear D. The CDR3 is 13 amino acids. With 3 bases removed from V and 7 bases from J, the gap between germline ends came to 12 bases. Looked up from germline, CDR1 is MNHEY and CDR2 is SMNVEV (reference sequence).

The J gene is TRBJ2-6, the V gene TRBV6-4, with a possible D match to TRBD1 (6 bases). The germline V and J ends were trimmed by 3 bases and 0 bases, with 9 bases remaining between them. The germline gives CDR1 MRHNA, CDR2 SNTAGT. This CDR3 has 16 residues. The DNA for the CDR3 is TGTGCCAGCAGTGAACAGGGCCTCTCTGGGGCCAACGTCCTGACTTTC. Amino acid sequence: CASSEQGLSGANVLTF.

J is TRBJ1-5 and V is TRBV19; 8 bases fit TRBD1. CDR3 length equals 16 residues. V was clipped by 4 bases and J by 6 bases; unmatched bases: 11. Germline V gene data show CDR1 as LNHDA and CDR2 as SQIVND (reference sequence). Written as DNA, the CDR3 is TGTGCCAGTAGTACAAACAGGGGGGTACTCGGTCAGCCCCAGCATTTT. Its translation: CASSTNRGVLGQPQHF.

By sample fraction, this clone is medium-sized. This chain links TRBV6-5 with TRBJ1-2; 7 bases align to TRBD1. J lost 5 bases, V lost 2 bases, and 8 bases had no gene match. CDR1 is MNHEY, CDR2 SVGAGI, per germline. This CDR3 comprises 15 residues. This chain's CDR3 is CASSYLEGALYGYTF. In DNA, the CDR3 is TGTGCCAGCAGTTACCTTGAGGGGGCCCTATATGGCTACACCTTC.

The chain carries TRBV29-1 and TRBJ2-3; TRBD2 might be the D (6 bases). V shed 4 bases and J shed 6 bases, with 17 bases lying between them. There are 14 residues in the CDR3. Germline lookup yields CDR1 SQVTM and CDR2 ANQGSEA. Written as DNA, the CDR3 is TGCAGCGTTGCGCGGGGACCTGGATCGGATACGCAGTATTTT. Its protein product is CSVARGPGSDTQYF.

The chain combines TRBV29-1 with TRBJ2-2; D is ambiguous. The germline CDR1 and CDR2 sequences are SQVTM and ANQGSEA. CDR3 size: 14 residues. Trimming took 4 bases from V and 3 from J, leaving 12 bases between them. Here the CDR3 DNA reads TGCAGCGTTGCCCCGGGCGTTTACACCGGGGAGCTGTTTTTT. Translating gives CSVAPGVYTGELFF.